This is a list of T cell receptor beta chains from one sample in a study of blood T cell repertoires in COVID-19. Sequencing used immunoSEQ multiplex PCR; TCRdb keeps in-frame clones, though not all of them. This repertoire shows about 75,000 clones, around 90% found once; its top ten account for roughly 19%. What was sequenced was peripheral blood. The receptors here all came from a human donor in a cohort sampled during active COVID-19. Each CDR3 is given with its conserved first and last residue. A D gene is named only where the DNA matches it firmly. Clone size is given for some rows only: seen once, a few or many times, or a class if the clone is expanded.

TGTGCCAGCAGCTTCCGGGGGGCGGGGGAGACCCAGTACTTC CASSFRGAGETQYF . . TRBJ2-5 TRBV3-1/TRBV3-2
TGTGCCAGCAGTTTAGCCCTCGGGGTCTACGAGCAGTACTTC CASSLALGVYEQYF . . TRBJ2-7 TRBV27
TGTGCCAGCAGTGACTCCGCTCTGGGCAGAGGCCAGGAGGAAAGCACAGATACGCAGTATTTT CASSDSALGRGQEESTDTQYF . . TRBJ2-3 TRBV6-4
TGCAGCGTTGGGGGGGGGACAGGGTCCTACGAGCAGTACTTC CSVGGGTGSYEQYF TRBD1 . TRBJ2-7 TRBV29-1
TGTGCCAGCAGCGCCCACAGGGGCGGCTACACCTTC CASSAHRGGYTF TRBD1 . TRBJ1-2 TRBV2
TGCGCCAGCAGCTCGGGTGGGAGGGGCACTGAAGCTTTCTTT CASSSGGRGTEAFF . . TRBJ1-1 TRBV5-1
TGTGCCACCAGAGGCTCATACAGGAACACCGGGGAGCTGTTTTTT CATRGSYRNTGELFF . . TRBJ2-2 TRBV24-1
TGTGCCAGCAGTTTTCAGGGAACCTACGAGCAGTACTTC CASSFQGTYEQYF . . TRBJ2-7 TRBV12-3/TRBV12-4
TGTGCCAGCAGCCCCTTGGGGGGACAGGGGAGCTACGAGCAGTACTTC CASSPLGGQGSYEQYF TRBD1 . TRBJ2-7 TRBV5-6
TGTGCCAGCAGCTCGAGGGCTAGCGGGGGCAATGAGCAGTTCTTC CASSSRASGGNEQFF TRBD2 . TRBJ2-1 TRBV6-2/TRBV6-3
TGTGCCAGCAGAGAAGCGGGAGTACAGCTTCTTCCGTACTTC CASREAGVQLLPYF TRBD2 . TRBJ2-7 TRBV2
TGTGCCAGAATGGCTCCGGGGGTACTCCGGCGCGCCTACTCTGGAAACACCATATATTTT CARMAPGVLRRAYSGNTIYF . . TRBJ1-3 TRBV5-3
TGTGCCAGCACCCAAGGGGGGGCGGTCATTGGCTACACCTTC CASTQGGAVIGYTF . . TRBJ1-2 TRBV7-2
TGTGCCAGAAGCTCCAGGGCCTTAAGCTCCTACGAGCAGTACTTC CARSSRALSSYEQYF . many TRBJ2-7 TRBV5-3
TGCAGCGTTGATCCGACAGGGCTGGAGACCCAGTACTTC CSVDPTGLETQYF TRBD1 . TRBJ2-5 TRBV29-1
TGTGCCAGCAGCGTAGGACAGGGTGTCGGTGAAAAACTGTTTTTT CASSVGQGVGEKLFF TRBD1 . TRBJ1-4 TRBV9
TGCGCCAGCAGCCCGAAGGGACTAGCGGGAGCTAGCGATGAGCAGTTCTTC CASSPKGLAGASDEQFF TRBD2 . TRBJ2-1 TRBV5-1
TGTGCCAGCAGCTTGTTTGGGGGGACAGGTTCCAACTATGGCTACACCTTC CASSLFGGTGSNYGYTF TRBD1 . TRBJ1-2 TRBV5-6
TGTGCCAGTAGTCCTCCACAGTTGAACGTTGGAAACACCATATATTTT CASSPPQLNVGNTIYF . . TRBJ1-3 TRBV19
TGTGCCAGCTCACCCCGGGGGTCCGGGGCCTCCTACGAGCAGTACTTC CASSPRGSGASYEQYF . . TRBJ2-7 TRBV18
TGTGCCATCAGACTGGAGGACAGCACCTCCGAGCAGTACTTC CAIRLEDSTSEQYF . . TRBJ2-7 TRBV10-3
TGTGCCAGCAGTTCTAACACTGAAGCTTTCTTT CASSSNTEAFF . . TRBJ1-1 TRBV6-5
TGTGCCAGCAGCTTCAGCGGGGAGACCTACAATGAGCAGTTCTTC CASSFSGETYNEQFF TRBD2 . TRBJ2-1 TRBV11-3
TGTGCCACCAGCAGAGACCCGGGGGGGATAGGTGGGTCCTACGAGCAGTACTTC CATSRDPGGIGGSYEQYF TRBD2 . TRBJ2-7 TRBV15
TGTGCCAGCAGCGGGACACGGACAACTAATGAAAAACTGTTTTTT CASSGTRTTNEKLFF . . TRBJ1-4 TRBV25-1